Below, 30 T cell receptor beta chains from the same sample are listed, as sequenced in a study of blood T cell repertoires in COVID-19. Sequenced by immunoSEQ multiplex PCR; TCRdb stores in-frame clones only, minus some. The sample records 150,000 to 200,000 clones, 70% to 85% being singletons. Sequencing input: peripheral blood. The receptors here all came from a woman at least 80 years old with acute or convalescent COVID-19.

This rearrangement joins TRBV3-1 (or the pseudogene TRBV3-2) to TRBJ2-2, with D possibly being TRBD1 (5 bases). The V and J ends lost 0 bases and 1 base respectively, with 12 bases between them. The CDR3 is made up of 17 amino acids. The germline V gene has CDR1 LGHDT and CDR2 YNNKEL (reference sequence). For the CDR3, the DNA is TGTGCCAGCAGCCAAGAGGGTTTAACAGGGAACACCGGGGAGCTGTTTTTT. Translation: CASSQEGLTGNTGELFF.

CDR3: CASSLTAGGTEAFF. The CDR3 region has the DNA TGCGCCAGCAGCTTGACAGCCGGGGGCACTGAAGCTTTCTTT. V and J are TRBV5-1 and TRBJ1-1, with a possible D match to TRBD1 (5 bases). The CDR3 is 14 amino acids. The V end lost 1 base, the J end lost 4 bases, and 11 bases lay between the germline ends. In germline, CDR1 is SGHRS, CDR2 YFSETQ.

This chain connects TRBV11-2 to TRBJ2-1; perhaps TRBD2 as D (5 bases). The CDR3 runs to 15 residues. V was cut by 3 bases and J by 5 bases, with 14 bases left in between. Germline values: CDR1 SGHAT, CDR2 FQNNGV. In DNA form, the CDR3 reads TGTGCCAGCAGCTTTGAGCGGAGAGAGAACAATGAGCAGTTCTTC. Encoded protein: CASSFERRENNEQFF.

This chain joins TRBV6-5 and TRBJ1-2; D possibly corresponds to TRBD1 (5 bases). CDR3 length: 12 residues. In germline, CDR1 is MNHEY, CDR2 SVGAGI. Trimming took 6 bases from V and 6 from J, leaving 11 bases between them. The chain's CDR3 is CASRQGRDGYTF. CDR3 nucleotides: TGTGCCAGCAGACAAGGCAGGGATGGCTACACCTTC.

The chain couples TRBV9 to TRBJ2-2; the match to TRBD1 covers 11 bases. The junction had 7 bases not matched to a gene; V was cut back by 4 bases and J by 2 bases. Per the germline V gene, CDR1 is SGDLS and CDR2 is YYNGEE. CDR3 length: 17 amino acids. The CDR3: CASSRTGTGGNTGELFF. In nucleotides, the CDR3 is TGTGCCAGCAGCCGAACCGGGACAGGGGGAAACACCGGGGAGCTGTTTTTT. The full variable domain, rest sourced from reference TRBV9 and TRBJ2-2, is DSGVTQTPKHLITATGQRVTLRCSPRSGDLSVYWYQQSLDQGLQFLIQYYNGEERAKGNILERFSAQQFPDLHSELNLSSLELGDSALYFCASSRTGTGGNTGELFFGEGSRLTVL.

The chain couples TRBV20-1 to TRBJ1-2; 7 positions agree with TRBD1. This CDR3 is built from 15 residues. Trimming removed 3 bases from V and 4 bases from J; junction bases left unmatched: 11. From germline, CDR1 is DFQATT and CDR2 SNEGSKA (reference sequence). The CDR3 loop is CSASNSAQGGYGYTF. CDR3 in DNA: TGCAGTGCTAGTAACAGCGCTCAGGGGGGCTATGGCTACACCTTC.

CDR3 in DNA: TGTGCCAGCAGCATAGCGGATCACACCGGGGAGCTGTTTTTT. Protein sequence: CASSIADHTGELFF. V is TRBV5-4 and J is TRBJ2-2; TRBD2 might be the D (6 bases). Germline V CDR1 and CDR2: SGHNT, YYREEE (reference sequence). The V gene lost 4 bases and the J gene lost 3 bases, with 10 bases spanning the gap. This CDR3 is 14 amino acids long.

This chain uses TRBV19 with TRBJ1-1, with D possibly being TRBD1 (5 bases). CDR1 and CDR2 from the germline V gene are LNHDA and SQIVND (reference sequence). CDR3 length: 14 residues. Trimming took off 6 bases at V and 3 bases at J, with 14 bases between the two ends. CDR3 coding DNA: TGTGCCAGTAGGCGGGGGGGGATAGACACTGAAGCTTTCTTT. Protein product: CASRRGGIDTEAFF.

There are a few counts of this clone. The rearrangement joins TRBV4-3 to TRBJ1-5, with 8 positions matching TRBD1. Trimming at V came to 0 bases and at J to 2 bases, leaving 6 bases not matched to a gene. The CDR3 is 17 residues long. The V gene's germline CDR1 is LGHNA and CDR2 YSLEER. The CDR3 region has the DNA TGCGCCAGCAGCCAAGATCGGAGGACAGGGCGCAATCAGCCCCAGCATTTT. Its protein is CASSQDRRTGRNQPQHF.

The chain is built from TRBV27 and TRBJ1-1, with 7 bases identical to TRBD1. The CDR3 spans 14 residues. The germline gives CDR1 MNHEY, CDR2 SMNVEV (reference sequence). V trimming: 5 bases; J trimming: 0 bases; junction bases outside the gene matches: 3. Written as DNA, the CDR3 is TGTGCCAGCAGTATGGGACAGATGAACACTGAAGCTTTCTTT. Encoded protein: CASSMGQMNTEAFF.

This clone was found a few times. The chain recombines TRBV7-9 with TRBJ2-5, with D hard to call. This CDR3 region has 11 residues. Germline-derived CDR1 and CDR2 are SEHNR and FQNEAQ (reference sequence). The V gene lost 4 bases and the J gene lost 4 bases, with 4 bases spanning the gap. CDR3 DNA sequence: TGTGCCAGCAGCTCCTCAGAGACCCAGTACTTC. This sequence encodes CASSSSETQYF.

The CDR3 DNA reads TGCGCCAGCAGCCCAAGGAGGTTAGAAGCGGGAACGGGCGCCTACGAGCAGTACTTC. Its translation is CASSPRRLEAGTGAYEQYF. The chain uses TRBV4-1 and TRBJ2-7; 7 bases match TRBD2. Germline CDR1 is MGHRA and CDR2 is YSYEKL. The CDR3 length is 19 residues. V lost 4 bases and J lost 2; bases outside the gene matches: 20.

The chain combines TRBV5-6 with TRBJ2-5, with 12 bases matching TRBD2. The V and J ends lost 3 bases and 6 bases, in that order; junction bases with no gene match: 6. Germline V gene data show CDR1 as SGHDT and CDR2 as YYEEEE. The CDR3 contains 15 residues. This chain's CDR3 is CASSSWTSGKKTQYF. CDR3 nucleotides: TGTGCCAGCAGCTCGTGGACTAGCGGGAAAAAGACCCAGTACTTC.

The chain combines TRBV9 with TRBJ2-4; the D gene is possibly TRBD1 (7 bases). This CDR3 is 16 amino acids long. Germline lookup yields CDR1 SGDLS and CDR2 YYNGEE. V dropped 0 bases and J dropped 2 bases, with 12 bases sitting between them. CDR3 nucleotides: TGTGCCAGCAGCGTAGCAGGGGGGTCGCCCAAAAACATTCAGTACTTC. The encoded protein is CASSVAGGSPKNIQYF.

This chain links TRBV7-2 with TRBJ2-5; tentatively, D is TRBD1 (5 bases). Germline V gene sequence: CDR1 SGHTA, CDR2 FQGNSA. With 4 bases removed from V and 2 bases from J, the gap between germline ends came to 17 bases. CDR3 length: 16 amino acids. CDR3 nucleotides: TGTGCCAGCAGCTCGTTCCTAGGGGCCCCACAAGAGACCCAGTACTTC. Amino acids: CASSSFLGAPQETQYF.

The chain joins TRBV5-1 to TRBJ1-3; D not resolved. Trimming cost V 0 bases and J 3 bases, with 10 bases left between them. The CDR3 sequence is 15 residues long. Germline CDR1 reads SGHRS; CDR2 reads YFSETQ. In DNA form, the CDR3 reads TGCGCCAGCAGCTTGGACGCGGTTAATGGAAACACCATATATTTT. This codes for CASSLDAVNGNTIYF. The full variable domain, with the rest looked up from reference TRBV5-1 and TRBJ1-3, is KAGVTQTPRYLIKTRGQQVTLSCSPISGHRSVSWYQQTPGQGLQFLFEYFSETQRNKGNFPGRFSGRQFSNSRSEMNVSTLELGDSALYLCASSLDAVNGNTIYFGEGSWLTVV.

The V call is TRBV13, the J call TRBJ2-1; 7 bases align to TRBD1. CDR1 is PRHDT, CDR2 FYEKMQ, per germline (reference sequence). The CDR3 extends over 16 amino acids. V shed 2 bases, J shed 4 bases, and the junction held 8 bases outside the gene matches. The CDR3 here is CASSLISGQAYNEQFF. CDR3 nucleotides: TGTGCCAGCAGCTTAATTTCAGGACAGGCATACAATGAGCAGTTCTTC.

The V and J genes are TRBV6-2 or TRBV6-3 and TRBJ2-4; 7 nucleotides match TRBD2. The CDR3 is 14 amino acids. The V gene end was trimmed by 8 bases and the J gene end by 9 bases; junction bases not matched to a gene: 13. Germline V lookup: CDR1 MNHEY, CDR2 SVGEGT. The CDR3 reads CASGRDGGSGIQYF. The CDR3 DNA sequence: TGTGCCAGCGGCCGGGACGGGGGGAGCGGCATTCAGTACTTC.

The chain carries TRBV6-5 and TRBJ1-2, with a possible D match to TRBD1 (6 bases). This CDR3 has 14 amino acids. Germline-derived CDR1 and CDR2 are MNHEY and SVGAGI. The V and J ends lost 8 bases and 4 bases respectively, with 17 bases between them. The CDR3 sequence is CASGMLGGPYGYTF. CDR3 DNA: TGTGCCAGCGGGATGTTAGGGGGACCCTATGGCTACACCTTC.

The chain employs TRBV3-1 (or the pseudogene TRBV3-2) and TRBJ1-2; possibly TRBD1 for D (6 bases). CDR1 and CDR2 from the germline V gene are LGHDT and YNNKEL (reference sequence). The CDR3 runs 12 residues. Deletions cut 3 bases from V and 7 bases from J, with 9 bases between. The DNA of the CDR3 is TGTGCCAGCAGCCACCCGACAGGTGGCTACACCTTC. The encoded protein is CASSHPTGGYTF.

The chain is built from TRBV19 and TRBJ2-1, with D perhaps TRBD2 (6 bases). The CDR3 extends over 23 amino acids. The V end was cut by 3 bases, the J end by 4 bases, with 37 bases between. Germline CDR1 reads LNHDA; CDR2 reads SQIVND (reference sequence). The CDR3 DNA reads as TGTGCCAGTAGTATGCTGACTAGGAGTGGATTCGGCGCTAGTCTCCCCTCGTACAATGAGCAGTTCTTC. Its translation is CASSMLTRSGFGASLPSYNEQFF.

The V gene is TRBV6-5, the J gene TRBJ2-7; D is perhaps TRBD1 (5 bases). The CDR3 totals 13 residues. In germline, CDR1 is MNHEY, CDR2 SVGAGI. V was trimmed by 5 bases and J by 3 bases, leaving 11 bases between them. CDR3 coding DNA: TGTGCCAGCAGTACACAGGTCGACTACGAGCAGTACTTC. This encodes CASSTQVDYEQYF.

The CDR3 DNA follows: TGTGCCAGCAGCTTGGGGGGACTCTCTGGGGCCAACGTCCTGACTTTC. Protein: CASSLGGLSGANVLTF. This rearrangement joins TRBV7-6 to TRBJ2-6, with a tentative D call TRBD2 (6 bases). This CDR3 region has 16 residues. The germline V gene has CDR1 SGHVS and CDR2 FNYEAQ. Between the trimmed V and J ends, which lost 3 bases and 0 bases, there was a span of 9 bases.

This chain links TRBV7-6 with TRBJ2-7; TRBD1 matches at 9 bases. CDR3 length equals 15 residues. The germline gives CDR1 SGHVS, CDR2 FNYEAQ. The trim removed 0 bases at V and 9 bases at J, leaving 9 bases unmatched. CDR3 in amino acids: CASSLATGGGFGQYF. CDR3 nucleotides: TGTGCCAGCAGCTTAGCGACAGGGGGGGGTTTCGGGCAGTACTTC.

The chain recombines TRBV19 with TRBJ2-1, with 8 bases that match TRBD2. Germline values: CDR1 LNHDA, CDR2 SQIVND (reference sequence). V gave up 4 bases and J gave up 8 bases; unmatched junction bases: 7. The CDR3 runs 14 residues. For the CDR3, the DNA is TGTGCCAGTAGTAGTAGGGGACTAGGGCATGAGCAGTTCTTC. Protein: CASSSRGLGHEQFF.

This chain links TRBV7-9 with TRBJ2-1; perhaps TRBD2 as D (5 bases). The CDR3 loop spans 16 amino acids. V lost 2 bases and J 2 bases, leaving 13 bases between the germline ends. The germline CDR1 and CDR2 sequences are SEHNR and FQNEAQ (reference sequence). The CDR3 sequence is CASSLFEGAPYNEQFF. The CDR3 DNA reads as TGTGCCAGCAGCTTATTCGAGGGAGCCCCCTACAATGAGCAGTTCTTC.

The chain links TRBV6-5 to TRBJ2-7; 9 nucleotides line up with TRBD1. The CDR3 has 15 amino acids. V was clipped by 4 bases and J by 2 bases; unmatched bases: 6. Germline CDR1 is MNHEY and CDR2 is SVGAGI. The CDR3 nucleotides are TGTGCCAGCAGTTCGGGACAGGGAAGGGCCTACGAGCAGTACTTC. Its translation is CASSSGQGRAYEQYF.

This chain links TRBV7-2 with TRBJ2-1; 10 bases are a match to TRBD2. This CDR3 is built from 14 residues. Germline CDR1 is SGHTA and CDR2 is FQGNSA. Unmatched junction bases numbered 2, after V lost 5 bases and J lost 4 bases. CDR3 sequence (DNA): TGTGCCAGCAGCACACTAGCGGGGTACAATGAGCAGTTCTTC. It is translated as CASSTLAGYNEQFF. Full variable domain (missing parts from reference TRBV7-2 and TRBJ2-1): GAGVSQSPSNKVTEKGKDVELRCDPISGHTALYWYRQSLGQGLEFLIYFQGNSAPDKSGLPSDRFSAERTGGSVSTLTIQRTQQEDSAVYLCASSTLAGYNEQFFGPGTRLTVL.

This rearrangement joins TRBV15 to TRBJ2-5, with TRBD2 identical over 12 bases. Trimming took 0 bases from V and 0 from J; bases not matched to a gene: 8. CDR1 and CDR2 from the germline V gene are LNHNV and YYDKDF (reference sequence). This CDR3 spans 19 amino acids. The DNA for the CDR3 is TGTGCCACCAGCAGAGATCTGGGGGGGACTAGCGGGTACCAAGAGACCCAGTACTTC. Its protein is CATSRDLGGTSGYQETQYF.

V gene TRBV5-6 combines with J gene TRBJ2-7; 7 nucleotides line up with TRBD2. The trim removed 0 bases at V and 3 bases at J, leaving 3 bases unmatched. Per germline, CDR1 SGHDT and CDR2 YYEEEE. CDR3 size: 14 residues. In nucleotides, the CDR3 is TGTGCCAGCAGCTTGGGGGGACTACACTACGAGCAGTACTTC. Protein sequence: CASSLGGLHYEQYF. Based on the CDR3 plus reference TRBV5-6 and TRBJ2-7, the full variable domain is DAGVTQSPTHLIKTRGQQVTLRCSPKSGHDTVSWYQQALGQGPQFIFQYYEEEERQRGNFPDRFSGHQFPNYSSELNVNALLLGDSALYLCASSLGGLHYEQYFGPGTRLTVT.